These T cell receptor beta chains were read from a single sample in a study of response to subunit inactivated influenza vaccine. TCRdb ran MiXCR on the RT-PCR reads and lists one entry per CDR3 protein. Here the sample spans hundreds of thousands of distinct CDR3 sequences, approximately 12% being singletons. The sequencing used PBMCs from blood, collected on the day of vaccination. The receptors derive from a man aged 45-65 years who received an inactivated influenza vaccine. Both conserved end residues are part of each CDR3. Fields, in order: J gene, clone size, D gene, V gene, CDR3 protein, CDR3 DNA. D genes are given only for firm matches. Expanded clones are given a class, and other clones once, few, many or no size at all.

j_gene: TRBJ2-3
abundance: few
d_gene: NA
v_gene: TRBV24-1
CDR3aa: CATSHAGPDSDTQYF
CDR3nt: TGTGCCACCAGTCATGCAGGGCCTGATTCAGATACGCAGTATTTT

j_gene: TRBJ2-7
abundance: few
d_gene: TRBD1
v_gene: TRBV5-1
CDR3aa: CASSAGQGARYEQYF
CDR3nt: TGCGCCAGCAGCGCGGGACAGGGGGCACGGTACGAGCAGTACTTC

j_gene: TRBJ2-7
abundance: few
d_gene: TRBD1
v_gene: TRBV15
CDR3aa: CATSREGQYYEQYF
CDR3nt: TGTGCCACCAGCAGAGAGGGACAGTACTACGAGCAGTACTTC

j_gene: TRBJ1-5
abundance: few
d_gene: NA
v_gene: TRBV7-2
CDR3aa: CASSLEGIAQPQHF
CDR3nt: TGTGCCAGCAGCTTAGAGGGGATCGCACAGCCCCAGCATTTT

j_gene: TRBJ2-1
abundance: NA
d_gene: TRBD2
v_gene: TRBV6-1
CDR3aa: CASSSGTSGRGGGNGQFF
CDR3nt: TGTGCCAGCAGCTCCGGGACTAGCGGGAGGGGGGGAGGTAACGGGCAGTTCTTC

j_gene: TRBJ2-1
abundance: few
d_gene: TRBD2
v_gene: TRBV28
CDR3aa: CASSSGLAGGRAEQFF
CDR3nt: TGTGCCAGCAGTTCCGGCCTCGCGGGGGGGCGTGCTGAGCAGTTCTTC

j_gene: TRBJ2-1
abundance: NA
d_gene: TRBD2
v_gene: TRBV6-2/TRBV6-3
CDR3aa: CASSPGLSGMSYNEQFF
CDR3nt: TGTGCCAGCAGCCCTGGACTAAGCGGGATGTCCTACAATGAGCAGTTCTTC

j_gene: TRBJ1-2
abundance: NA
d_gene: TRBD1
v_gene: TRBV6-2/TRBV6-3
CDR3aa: CASSYSGDSKSNYGYTF
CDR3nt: TGTGCCAGCAGTTACTCGGGGGACAGCAAGTCTAACTATGGCTACACCTTC

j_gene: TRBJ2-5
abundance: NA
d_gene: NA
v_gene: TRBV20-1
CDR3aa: CSARETRREETQYF
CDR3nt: TGCAGTGCTAGAGAAACTAGAAGGGAAGAGACCCAGTACTTC

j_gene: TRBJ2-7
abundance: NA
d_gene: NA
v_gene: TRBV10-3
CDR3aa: CAISKGTSGYEQYF
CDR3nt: TGTGCCATCAGCAAGGGGACATCCGGTTACGAGCAGTACTTC

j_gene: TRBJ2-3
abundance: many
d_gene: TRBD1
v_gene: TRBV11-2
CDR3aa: CASSLIGQGSDTQYF
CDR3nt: TGTGCCAGCAGCTTAATTGGACAGGGGTCAGATACGCAGTATTTT

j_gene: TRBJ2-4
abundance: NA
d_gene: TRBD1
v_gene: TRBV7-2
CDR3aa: CASSRDRVNIQYF
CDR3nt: TGTGCCAGCAGCCGAGACAGGGTAAACATTCAGTACTTC

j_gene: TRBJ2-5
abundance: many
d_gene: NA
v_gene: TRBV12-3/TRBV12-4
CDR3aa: CASSPGYQETQYF
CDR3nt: TGTGCCAGCAGCCCGGGGTACCAAGAGACCCAGTACTTC

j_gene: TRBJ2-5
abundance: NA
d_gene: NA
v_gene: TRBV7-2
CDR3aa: CASSPIGYLGETQYF
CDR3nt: TGTGCCAGCAGCCCCATTGGCTATCTGGGGGAGACCCAGTACTTC

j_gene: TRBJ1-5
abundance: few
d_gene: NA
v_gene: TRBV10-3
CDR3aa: CAIAADLNSNQPQHF
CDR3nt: TGTGCCATCGCGGCGGACCTCAATAGCAATCAGCCCCAGCATTTT

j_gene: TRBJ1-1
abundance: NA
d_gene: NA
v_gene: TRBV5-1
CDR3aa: CASRFTAGPRGGNTEAFF
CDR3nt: TGCGCCAGCAGATTTACGGCGGGCCCAAGGGGAGGAAACACTGAAGCTTTCTTT

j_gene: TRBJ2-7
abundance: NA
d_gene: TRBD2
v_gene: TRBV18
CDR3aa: CASSRLSGTSGAYEQYF
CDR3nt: TGTGCCAGCTCACGACTCTCCGGGACTAGCGGGGCCTACGAGCAGTACTTC

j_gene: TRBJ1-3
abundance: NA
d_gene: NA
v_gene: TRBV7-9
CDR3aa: CASSSEIPAGNTIYF
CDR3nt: TGTGCCAGCAGCTCCGAGATACCCGCTGGAAACACCATATATTTT

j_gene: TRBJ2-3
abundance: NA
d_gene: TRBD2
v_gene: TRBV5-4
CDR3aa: CASSPTSGFSDTQYF
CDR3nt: TGTGCCAGCAGCCCGACTAGCGGGTTTTCGGATACGCAGTATTTT

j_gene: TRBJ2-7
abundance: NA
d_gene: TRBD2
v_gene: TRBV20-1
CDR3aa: CSLYGTSGYEQYF
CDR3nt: TGCAGCCTCTACGGGACTAGCGGCTACGAGCAGTACTTC

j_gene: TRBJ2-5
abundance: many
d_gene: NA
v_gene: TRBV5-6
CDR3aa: CASSLLAEGLKIETQYF
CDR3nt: TGTGCCAGCAGCTTGTTAGCGGAAGGCTTGAAAATTGAGACCCAGTACTTC

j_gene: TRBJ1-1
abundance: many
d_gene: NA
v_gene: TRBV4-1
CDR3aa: CASSQVGDYEAFF
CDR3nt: TGCGCCAGCAGCCAAGTGGGCGACTATGAAGCTTTCTTT

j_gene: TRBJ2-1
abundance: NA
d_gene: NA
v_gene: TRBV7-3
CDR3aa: CASSAPGREQFF
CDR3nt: TGTGCCAGCAGCGCCCCTGGGCGTGAGCAGTTCTTC

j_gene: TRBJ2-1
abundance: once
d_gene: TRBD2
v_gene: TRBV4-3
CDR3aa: CASSQTGREKPFF
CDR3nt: TGCGCCAGCAGCCAGACGGGGCGGGAGAAACCGTTCTTC

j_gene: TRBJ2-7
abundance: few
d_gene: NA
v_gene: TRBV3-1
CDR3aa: CASSQTGIYEQYF
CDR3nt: TGTGCCAGCAGCCAAACCGGGATCTACGAGCAGTACTTC

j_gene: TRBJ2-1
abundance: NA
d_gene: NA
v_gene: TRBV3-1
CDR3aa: CASSQGRISNEQFF
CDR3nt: TGTGCCAGCAGCCAAGGAAGGATAAGTAATGAGCAGTTCTTC

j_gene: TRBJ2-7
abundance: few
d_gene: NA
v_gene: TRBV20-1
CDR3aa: CSAIQDKYEQYF
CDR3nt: TGCAGTGCCATTCAGGATAAGTACGAGCAGTACTTC

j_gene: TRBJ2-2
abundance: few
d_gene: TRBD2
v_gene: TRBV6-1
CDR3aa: CASRKSGRGTGELFF
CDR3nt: TGTGCCAGCAGGAAAAGCGGGAGGGGCACCGGGGAGCTGTTTTTT

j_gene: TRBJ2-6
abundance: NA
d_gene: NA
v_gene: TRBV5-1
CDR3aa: CASSLTRAGGANVLTF
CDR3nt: TGCGCCAGCAGCTTGACCAGGGCGGGAGGGGCCAACGTCCTGACTTTC

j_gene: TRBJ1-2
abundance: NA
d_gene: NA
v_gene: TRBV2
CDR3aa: CASSGGGKGPNYGYTF
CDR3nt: TGTGCCAGCAGTGGTGGGGGGAAGGGACCTAACTATGGCTACACCTTC

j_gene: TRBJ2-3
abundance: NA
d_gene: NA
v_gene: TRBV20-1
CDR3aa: CSAERASGTDTQYF
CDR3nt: TGCAGTGCGGAGCGGGCCTCTGGCACAGATACGCAGTATTTT

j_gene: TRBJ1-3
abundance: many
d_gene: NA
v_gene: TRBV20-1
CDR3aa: CSASQGLSGNTIYF
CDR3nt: TGCAGTGCTTCACAGGGCCTCTCTGGAAACACCATATATTTT

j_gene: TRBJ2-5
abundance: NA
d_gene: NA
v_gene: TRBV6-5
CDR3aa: CASSYSVSQETQYF
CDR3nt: TGTGCCAGCAGTTACTCAGTTAGCCAAGAGACCCAGTACTTC